The rows below give T cell receptor beta chains drawn from one sample of a study of control samples from healthy donors and cancer patients. The protocol was immunoSEQ multiplex PCR, while the TCRdb copy is restricted to in-frame clones and leaves out a portion. The sample shows approximately 97,000 clones, around 81% of them seen only once. Input material: blood. The receptors here all came from a man in his thirties or forties in good health. The conserved cysteine and the conserved F or W are not part of the CDR3 here. Fields, in order: V gene, J gene, CDR3 protein.

v_call: TRBV7-3
j_call: TRBJ1-3
cdr3_aa: ASSLTGGQGNTIY

v_call: TRBV7-9
j_call: TRBJ2-7
cdr3_aa: ASSRIARVYEQY

v_call: TRBV10-3
j_call: TRBJ1-2
cdr3_aa: AIGPPDYGYT

v_call: TRBV28
j_call: TRBJ2-2
cdr3_aa: ASSLGTGAFANTGELF

v_call: TRBV7-9
j_call: TRBJ2-2
cdr3_aa: ASSGRNGRAGELF

v_call: TRBV25-1
j_call: TRBJ1-3
cdr3_aa: ASTSGTSGNTIY

v_call: TRBV19
j_call: TRBJ1-1
cdr3_aa: ASSIVQGGHEAF

v_call: TRBV6-5
j_call: TRBJ2-6
cdr3_aa: ASLLSGANVLT

v_call: TRBV2
j_call: TRBJ1-6
cdr3_aa: ASSESRDSPLH

v_call: TRBV9
j_call: TRBJ1-3
cdr3_aa: ASSVTASSSGNTIY

v_call: TRBV11-3
j_call: TRBJ1-1
cdr3_aa: ASSLGNREAF

v_call: TRBV6-6
j_call: TRBJ1-5
cdr3_aa: ASSRKGQGANVGNQPQH

v_call: TRBV2
j_call: TRBJ1-6
cdr3_aa: ASRRTGNSPLH

v_call: TRBV29-1
j_call: TRBJ2-7
cdr3_aa: SVVGGPSGEQY